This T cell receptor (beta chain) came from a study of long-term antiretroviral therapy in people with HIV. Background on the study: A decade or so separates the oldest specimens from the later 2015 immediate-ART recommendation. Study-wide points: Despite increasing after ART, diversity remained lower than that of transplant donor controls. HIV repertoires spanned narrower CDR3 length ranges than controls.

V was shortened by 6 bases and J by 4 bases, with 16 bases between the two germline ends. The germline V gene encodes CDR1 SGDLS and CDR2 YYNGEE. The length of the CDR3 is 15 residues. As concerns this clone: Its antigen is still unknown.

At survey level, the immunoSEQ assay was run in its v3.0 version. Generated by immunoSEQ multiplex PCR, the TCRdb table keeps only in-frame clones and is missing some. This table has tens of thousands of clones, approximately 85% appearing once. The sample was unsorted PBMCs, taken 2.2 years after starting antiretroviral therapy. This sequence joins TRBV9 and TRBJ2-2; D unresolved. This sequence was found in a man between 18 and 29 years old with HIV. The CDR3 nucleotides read TGTGCCAGCAACCAAGGTGGTGCCACCACCGGGGAGCTGTTTTTT. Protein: CASNQGGATTGELFF.